Sequencing of this T cell receptor beta chain was carried out in a study of T cells in localized non-small cell lung cancer. General observations from the study: Investigators sequenced only a single tumor region, leaving heterogeneity possible. The highest T cell clonality was in uninvolved adjacent lung, above tumor.

Note on this clone: Antigen: not known.

The germline gives CDR1 LNHDA, CDR2 SQIVND (reference sequence). The CDR3 consists of 15 residues. V was shortened by 8 bases and J by 0 bases, with 13 bases between the two germline ends. Generated by immunoSEQ multiplex PCR, the TCRdb table keeps only in-frame clones and is missing some. The repertoire holds approximately 15,000 clones, around 90% seen once, with 1.2% in the top ten. The TCR comes from a woman aged 35 to 70 with stage III lung adenocarcinoma. Sequenced here: peripheral blood mononuclear cells, sampled before any cancer treatment. This rearrangement joins TRBV19 to TRBJ1-4; possibly TRBD1 for D (5 bases). DNA for the CDR3: TGTGCCAGTCGGGGCCCGGGGGCAACTAATGAAAAACTGTTTTTT. This encodes CASRGPGATNEKLFF.